The TCR beta chain under discussion was sequenced for a study of blood T cell repertoires in COVID-19. Original processing notes: Estimation of nucleated cell counts relied on the amplification of reference gene primers. The data were produced by immunoSEQ multiplex PCR, yet TCRdb's version contains in-frame clones alone and is incomplete. That table supplies the V and J calls and clone size; D and trimming were determined from the DNA. The repertoire consists of a few hundred thousand clones, with roughly 90% occurring once and the leading ten covering more than 3%. The clonotype originates from a woman aged 45-60 years with active or convalescent COVID-19. Specimen: peripheral blood.

CDR3 residues: CASSYGDRGPGELFF. For the CDR3, the DNA is TGTGCCAGCAGTTACGGTGACAGGGGGCCCGGGGAGCTGTTTTTT. V and J are TRBV6-2 or TRBV6-3 and TRBJ2-2, with TRBD1 identical over 10 bases. This CDR3 is 15 amino acids long. V lost 2 bases and J lost 6; bases outside the gene matches: 3. Germline CDR1 reads MNHEY; CDR2 reads SVGEGT.